Given below is one T cell receptor beta chain in context. J lost 7 bases, V lost 5 bases, and 10 bases had no gene match. This CDR3 region has 14 residues. Germline V lookup: CDR1 SEHNR, CDR2 FQNEAQ (reference sequence). The data originate from a study of blood T cell repertoires in COVID-19. The repertoire was sequenced with immunoSEQ multiplex PCR; TCRdb's copy has only in-frame clones and lacks some. Of about 80,000 clones detected, 65% to 85% appear once; the ten largest clones hold roughly 15%. The TCR comes from a man between 65 and 80 years old with active or convalescent COVID-19. The chain employs TRBV7-9 and TRBJ2-7, with 8 bases fitting TRBD1. Sample: peripheral blood. For the CDR3, the DNA is TGTGCCAGCAGCGCGCAGGGGGCTTCTCGTGAGCAGTACTTC. It yields the protein CASSAQGASREQYF.